This TCR beta chain was recorded in a study of regulatory T cells in long-lasting Graves disease (dated by TCRdb to about 2021). As for the study more broadly: Newly diagnosed Graves' disease patients had taken antithyroid drugs for less than 3 months. Persistent Graves' disease patients were compared with newly diagnosed Graves' disease patients by peripheral blood TCR sequencing and RNA sequencing. The study took place in China and was registered as a clinical trial. A total of about 35 samples underwent TCR sequencing: some 13 from persistent and roughly 20 from newly diagnosed Graves' disease patients. Summary of the overall study and its limitations: The small sample size was acknowledged by the authors as a limitation that may reduce accuracy. Peripheral blood alone was examined, since thyroid tissue, which constituted the primary lesion, could not be accessed. A larger number of public clonotypes was shared among persistent patients (approximately 3,000) than among newly diagnosed patients (roughly 930). Persistent disease showed preferential use of TRBV28, TRBJ1-2 and TRBJ2-5, whereas newly diagnosed disease favored TRBV20-1 and TRBJ2-1. Compared with newly diagnosed patients, persistent Graves' disease patients had lower TCR Shannon entropy and fewer highly expanded clones, which suggests clonal expansion. Only the TCR beta chain was sequenced and analyzed.

The junction carries 13 bases between V and J, which are trimmed by 2 bases and 8 bases respectively. CDR1 is given as SNHLY and CDR2 as FYNNEI, both from the germline V gene. The CDR3 covers 14 residues, taking in both the cysteine and the phenylalanine. Only the CDR3 region is kept as DNA, spanning 42 bases read in frame from base 1. Taken with the paper, the label for time point translates to: newly diagnosed GD, antithyroid drugs for less than 3 months. For both TCR sequencing and RNA sequencing, RNA was extracted from PBMCs in TRIzol. The diagnosis of Graves' disease followed American Thyroid Association guidelines. The patients came from an endocrinology department in Xi'an, China. Each patient gave 7 to 9.5 milliliters of peripheral blood, collected in an EDTA anticoagulant tube. Ficoll Paque Plus density gradient separation was used to isolate PBMCs, and no further T cell sorting was done. An Agilent 2100 Bioanalyzer and agarose gel were used to check RNA quality, and a NanoDrop 2000 was used to measure RNA concentration.

This clonotype was observed many times. The antigen it recognizes is unknown. It has no much larger one-base neighbor in the sample; base qualities were not kept. The receptor library was made with multiplex PCR. TCRdb names Illumina HiSeq 4000 as the instrument used. TCR beta libraries were built with iRepertoire HTBI primers and Arm-PCR amplification of CDR3 regions. Gel purification was performed on PCR products prior to sequencing. As for the original processing: A total of roughly 65 TRBV and 14 TRBJ segments were identified across samples and were used for gene usage analysis of CDR3 amino acid clonotypes. COPE and FqMerger were used to merge filtered high-quality paired reads into contigs. BLAST was used to align contigs to the IMGT TRBV, TRBD and TRBJ reference genes, and CDR3 was defined following IMGT. Highly expanded clones were defined as clonotypes with a frequency above 0.1%. Repertoire diversity was measured by Shannon entropy, and V-J evenness by the Gini coefficient. Clonotypes shared by more than one individual were considered public. TCRdb trimmed public reads at Q25 via fastp, called clones via MiXCR and kept in-frame beta chains. Rows are combined by CDR3 protein, so each entry shows the most common genes and DNA. The V and J calls, along with clone size, are taken from TCRdb and not from the paper's own processing. This sample is represented by hundreds of thousands of distinct CDR3 sequences; roughly 16% of them were singletons. In total, the top ten clones hold around 25% of the sample.

Separately, the same data were catalogued under a study of T cells in Graves' hyperthyroidism and ophthalmopathy. The second paper states: Graves' hyperthyroidism was defined as stable when no progression to ophthalmopathy occurred over 18 months of follow-up. Hyperthyroidism patients were aged 18 to 65 years and newly diagnosed, with disease duration of less than 2 months. Patients with uncontrolled infections, other autoimmune diseases, pregnancy or lactation were excluded. Clinical symptoms, serum thyroxine and TRAb, thyroid ultrasound, and orbital computed tomography formed the basis for the diagnoses. For the first round of RT-PCR on the TCR CDR3, the HTBI primer set was used together with the Qiagen OneStep RT-PCR kit. Most expanded thyroid clonotypes (frequency above 0.001) were also detected in blood, suggesting blood repertoires may reflect thyroid immune responses. A 13 V-J signature model separated ophthalmopathy from stable hyperthyroidism, with about 90% sensitivity and about 81% specificity in cross-validation and 80%/75% in testing. During validation, the model predicted progression to ophthalmopathy a median of around six months ahead of onset, with approximately 70% sensitivity and roughly 72% specificity. TCR V-J signatures able to tell the groups apart were searched for in a discovery cohort of 90 to 100 patients, of whom around 42 had Graves' ophthalmopathy and some 60 had stable Graves' hyperthyroidism. Prospective prediction of ophthalmopathy was tested in an independent validation cohort consisting of 18 hyperthyroidism patients and 15 to 17 patients who later progressed to ophthalmopathy. For training and testing, the 110 or so patients in the discovery cohort were randomly divided in a 7:3 ratio. Thyroid tissue and blood T-cell repertoires from about six Graves' hyperthyroidism patients were also compared in the study. After sampling, hyperthyroidism patients received methimazole starting at 30 mg daily, and ophthalmopathy patients received high-dose intravenous methylprednisolone. The libraries were constructed in a second round of multiplex PCR and then size-selected and purified. Sequencing of the libraries was done on an Illumina HiSeq2000 using paired-end 100 bp reads. SOAPnuke was used to process the raw data, with reads discarded if the reads contained adapters or uncalled bases, had a mean Phred below 15, or lacked an exact constant-primer or identifier match. COPE v1.2.5 was used to merge high-quality paired reads, and clonotypes were defined as unique nucleotide sequences. MiTCR v1.1 was used to align the clonotypes against IMGT TRBV, TRBD and TRBJ reference segments. The analysis was restricted to V-J combinations with a frequency above 0.0001, which together covered 99.2% of the repertoires. A TCS score was defined as the ratio between F50 (clonal expansion) and ExV (chaos), using BLOSUM62-based TCRdist between CDR3 peptides within each V-J. Welch's t-statistics and random forest reduced some 510 V-J features to 13, which were used in a naive Bayes classifier (R e1071). No statistical method was used to fix the sample size in advance, and group allocation was not hidden from the investigators. The paper describes TCR Vbeta CDR3 sequencing of roughly 130 peripheral blood samples, made up of about 41 ophthalmopathy patients, roughly 80 hyperthyroidism patients and approximately 17 progressor patients.

The clonotype was recovered from a woman in her forties or fifties with Graves disease. Donor details come from another sample of the same person, matched by shared clones. The chain couples TRBV2 to TRBJ2-1; a confident D gene designation cannot be given. The sequences come from peripheral blood mononuclear cells (PBMCs), collected at new diagnosis, from a patient treated with antithyroid drugs. The CDR3 reads CASSEFRTAYEQFF. The sequenced DNA: TGTGCCAGCAGTGAATTCCGGACGGCCTATGAGCAGTTCTTC.